This T cell receptor beta chain was sequenced during a study of human T cells and chemical hapten exposure. Trimming took 7 bases from V and 2 from J, leaving 14 bases between them. The V gene's germline CDR1 is SQVTM and CDR2 ANQGSEA. The CDR3 totals 13 residues. Individual cDNA molecules (in the library) carried attached unique molecular identifiers. Original analysis: Counting gave a median of around 90,000 TCRs per sample, with values ranging from about 23,224 to 690,600. TCRdb reanalysed the 5' RACE reads using MiXCR and keeps one entry per CDR3 protein. For this entry, the V and J calls and clone size follow TCRdb and not the study's own pipeline. This table has approximately 80,000 distinct CDR3 sequences, around a sixth appearing once. This clonotype was recorded a few times. Its antigen is unknown. Extraction of total RNA was performed on unfractionated whole blood. Notes on the study in general: The study found that DPC sensitization did not change TCRs above 1 in 1000 frequency.

This receptor was taken from a female donor in good health. The rearrangement uses TRBV29-1 and TRBJ2-5; possibly TRBD1 for D (6 bases). This chain's CDR3 is CSARRTEQETQYF. The DNA for the CDR3 is TGCAGCGCCCGGCGGACAGAGCAAGAGACCCAGTACTTC.